Included here is one T cell receptor beta chain sequence, with context. As yet, its antigen is unknown. The record originates from a study of T cell repertoires in cytomegalovirus infection. Study-level background: CMV infection and matching HLA type were both indicated by public TCR beta signatures.

This CDR3 has 15 residues. Trimming took 5 bases from V and 0 from J, leaving 14 bases between them. The germline V gene has CDR1 DFQATT and CDR2 SNEGSKA (reference sequence). One entry per CDR3 protein, called by TCRdb with MiXCR from the reads. The sample yields roughly 630,000 distinct CDR3 sequences, 20% to 25% seen once. Study results and caveats: Carriage of CMV together with the relevant HLA was identifiable through cumulative public TCR beta family frequency.

The sample consisted of CD8+ T cells from PBMCs. V gene TRBV20-1 combines with J gene TRBJ2-1; D call uncertain. This clonotype was obtained from a human donor in good health (CMV status not recorded). Some clones in this sample may be carry-over from other donors' samples. The CDR3 DNA follows: TGCAGTGCTTCTCCAGACTGGAGCTCCTACAATGAGCAGTTCTTC. Translated: CSASPDWSSYNEQFF.